One and the same sample provided the 22 T cell receptor beta chains below, sequenced in a study of blood T cell repertoires in COVID-19. Generated by immunoSEQ multiplex PCR, the TCRdb table keeps only in-frame clones and is missing some. The sample consists of 150,000 or so clones, approximately 87% of them appearing once. Source material: peripheral blood. The source of these receptors is a woman aged 70-85 years with acute or convalescent COVID-19.

V usage is TRBV4-2 and J usage is TRBJ1-1; 9 bases align to TRBD1. The CDR3 has 15 amino acids. V lost 4 bases to trimming and J lost 0 bases; unmatched junction nucleotides: 3. Germline CDR1 is LGHNA and CDR2 is YNFKEQ. In nucleotides, the CDR3 is TGTGCCAGCAGCCCGGGACAGGGCTTGAACACTGAAGCTTTCTTT. Protein: CASSPGQGLNTEAFF.

The chain is built from TRBV4-3 and TRBJ2-6, with TRBD2 as a possible D gene (6 bases). Germline CDR1 reads LGHNA; CDR2 reads YSLEER. The CDR3 has 16 residues. Trimming left V 3 bases short and J 0 bases short, with 9 bases between. CDR3 sequence: CASSQEDYSGANVLTF. The CDR3 DNA follows: TGCGCCAGCAGCCAGGAGGACTACTCTGGGGCCAACGTCCTGACTTTC.

This clone occurred once. The gene calls are TRBV6-6 and TRBJ1-3; TRBD1 might be the D (5 bases). CDR1 and CDR2 (germline): MNHNY, SVGAGI (reference sequence). V was pared by 5 bases and J by 0 bases, with 14 bases between. This CDR3 comprises 16 residues. The CDR3 loop is CASSRRVGGSGNTIYF. The CDR3 nucleotides read TGTGCCAGCAGTCGCCGGGTGGGGGGCTCTGGAAACACCATATATTTT.

The rearrangement links TRBV28 to TRBJ2-3, with TRBD2 identical over 10 bases. The germline CDR1 and CDR2 sequences are MDHEN and SYDVKM. The V and J ends lost 2 bases and 0 bases, in that order; junction bases with no gene match: 2. The CDR3 contains 16 residues. CDR3 amino acids: CASSLTSGTSTDTQYF. The CDR3 bases are TGTGCCAGCAGTTTAACTAGCGGGACTAGCACAGATACGCAGTATTTT.

The rearrangement links TRBV19 to TRBJ2-2, with D tentatively TRBD2 (5 bases). V lost 7 bases, J lost 6 bases, and 24 bases lay in between. CDR1 LNHDA and CDR2 SQIVND come from the germline V gene (reference sequence). The CDR3 is 17 amino acids. In DNA, the CDR3 is TGTGCCAGTACTAATAATAGACCCGTAATCGGGGCCGGGGAGCTGTTTTTT. Its translation: CASTNNRPVIGAGELFF.

The chain joins TRBV25-1 to TRBJ1-5, with 12 nucleotides matching TRBD1. The V and J ends lost 5 bases and 7 bases, in that order; junction bases with no gene match: 6. Looked up from germline, CDR1 is MGHDK and CDR2 is SYGVNS. The length of the CDR3 is 15 residues. CDR3 nucleotides: TGTGCCAGCAGTTCAGGCGGGACAGGGGGCCAGCCCCAGCATTTT. Translation gives CASSSGGTGGQPQHF.

This chain joins TRBV9 and TRBJ1-2; 8 bases line up with TRBD1. J gave up 1 base and V 3 bases, and 2 bases lay outside the gene matches. The CDR3 contains 14 residues. CDR1 is SGDLS, CDR2 YYNGEE, per germline. CDR3 sequence reads: CASSGTGLNYGYTF. The DNA of the CDR3 is TGTGCCAGCAGCGGGACAGGGCTTAACTATGGCTACACCTTC.

This rearrangement joins TRBV18 to TRBJ2-5; TRBD2 is a possible D gene (6 bases). This CDR3 is built from 14 residues. Per germline, CDR1 KGHSH and CDR2 LQKENI. V lost 6 bases, J lost 2 bases, and 13 bases lay in between. Here the CDR3 DNA reads TGTGCCAGCTCCAGGGACCGGGGGCAAGAGACCCAGTACTTC. It codes for CASSRDRGQETQYF.

The chain combines TRBV30 with TRBJ1-1; D not certain. The CDR3 is 14 residues long. V dropped 2 bases and J dropped 4 bases, with 14 bases sitting between them. Germline V gives CDR1 GTSNPN, CDR2 SVGIG (reference sequence). CDR3: CAWSYGRGITEAFF. CDR3 bases: TGTGCCTGGAGTTACGGACGGGGAATCACTGAAGCTTTCTTT.

This chain uses TRBV27 with TRBJ1-4, with D tentatively TRBD1 (5 bases). The CDR3 contains 16 residues. The V end lost 0 bases, the J end lost 7 bases, and 15 bases lay between the germline ends. Germline loops: CDR1 MNHEY, CDR2 SMNVEV (reference sequence). The CDR3 DNA sequence: TGTGCCAGCAGTTTATCCTCATTACAGGAAGGTGAAAAACTGTTTTTT. This encodes CASSLSSLQEGEKLFF.

The chain has TRBV19 and TRBJ2-2; weak D call: TRBD1 (6 bases). Germline loops: CDR1 LNHDA, CDR2 SQIVND (reference sequence). V was pared by 9 bases and J by 1 base, with 9 bases between. This CDR3 contains 13 residues. CDR3 region: CASKQGNTGELFF. In DNA, the CDR3 is TGTGCCAGCAAACAGGGGAACACCGGGGAGCTGTTTTTT.

As to this clone: The limits of the CDR3 on the DNA are not certain, so only TCRdb's listed CDR3 is given. J is TRBJ1-1 and V is TRBV5-4; the table gives TRBD1 as D, unverified against the DNA. Counting both end residues, the CDR3 totals 16 amino acids. Germline CDR1 reads SGHNT; CDR2 reads YYREEE (reference sequence). CDR3 sequence: CASSFGPGGMNTEAFF.

Details on this clone: Other nucleotide sequences from this sample produce the same CDR3. The J gene is TRBJ2-7, the V gene TRBV24-1, with 11 nucleotides matching TRBD2. Trimming removed 3 bases from V and 3 bases from J; junction bases left unmatched: 0. CDR1 and CDR2 (germline): KGHDR, SFDVKD. The length of the CDR3 is 14 residues. The CDR3 region is CATSDGTSGYEQYF. For the CDR3, the DNA is TGTGCCACCAGTGATGGGACTAGCGGCTACGAGCAGTACTTC.

V gene TRBV10-3 combines with J gene TRBJ1-1; D remains unclear. V was shortened by 5 bases and J by 1 base, with 8 bases between the two germline ends. This CDR3 region has 13 residues. Germline CDR1 and CDR2: ENHRY and SYGVKD. DNA for the CDR3: TGTGCCATCAGTATGACAACGAACACTGAAGCTTTCTTT. Protein sequence: CAISMTTNTEAFF.

This chain links TRBV24-1 with TRBJ2-2; 8 bases fit TRBD1. Trimming removed 4 bases from V and 3 bases from J; junction bases left unmatched: 21. CDR1 KGHDR and CDR2 SFDVKD come from the germline V gene. The CDR3 loop spans 21 amino acids. The CDR3 DNA follows: TGTGCCACCAGTGACTCCCTTGGGTTTGTGGACAGGGTCAAATACACCGGGGAGCTGTTTTTT. Protein product: CATSDSLGFVDRVKYTGELFF.

CDR3 sequence: CASSLAGGGYNQPQHF. The CDR3 DNA follows: TGTGCCAGCAGCTTGGCCGGAGGGGGCTACAATCAGCCCCAGCATTTT. The chain is built from TRBV5-5 and TRBJ1-5, with 7 bases that match TRBD1. Germline CDR1 SGHKS, CDR2 YYEKEE (reference sequence). This CDR3 is 16 amino acids long. Trimming at V came to 0 bases and at J to 3 bases, leaving 6 bases not matched to a gene. The full variable domain, with the rest looked up from reference TRBV5-5 and TRBJ1-5, is DAGVTQSPTHLIKTRGQQVTLRCSPISGHKSVSWYQQVLGQGPQFIFQYYEKEERGRGNFPDRFSARQFPNYSSELNVNALLLGDSALYLCASSLAGGGYNQPQHFGDGTRLSIL.

This rearrangement joins TRBV4-1 to TRBJ2-7; D possibly corresponds to TRBD1 (8 bases). The germline CDR1 and CDR2 sequences are MGHRA and YSYEKL. The V end lost 0 bases, the J end lost 4 bases, and 13 bases lay between the germline ends. There are 15 residues in the CDR3. The CDR3 coding sequence is TGCGCCAGCAGCCAAGATAACAGGGGGGGGTACGAGCAGTACTTC. This encodes CASSQDNRGGYEQYF.

The chain combines TRBV27 with TRBJ2-1, with 9 bases lining up with TRBD2. Trimming cost V 3 bases and J 9 bases; bases outside gene matches: 3. Germline V gene sequence: CDR1 MNHEY, CDR2 SMNVEV (reference sequence). The CDR3 loop spans 13 amino acids. CDR3 protein: CASSLRGGSEQFF. The DNA for the CDR3 is TGTGCCAGCAGTTTGCGGGGGGGGAGTGAGCAGTTCTTC.

The rearrangement links TRBV5-6 to TRBJ1-1; D is undetermined. Trimming left V 0 bases short and J 4 bases short, with 16 bases between. CDR1 and CDR2 from the germline V gene are SGHDT and YYEEEE. This CDR3 is built from 16 residues. The CDR3 DNA sequence: TGTGCCAGCAGCTTGGTGGGAGCTCGAAGTGGCACTGAAGCTTTCTTT. This gives the protein CASSLVGARSGTEAFF.

The rearrangement joins TRBV6-1 to TRBJ1-6, with 7 bases aligning to TRBD1. The V segment lost 2 bases and the J segment 7 bases; nucleotides outside the gene matches: 5. CDR1 is MNHNS, CDR2 SASEGT, per germline. The length of the CDR3 is 15 residues. The CDR3 sequence is CASSERGTVNSPLHF. CDR3 DNA sequence: TGTGCCAGCAGTGAAAGGGGGACAGTGAATTCACCCCTCCACTTT.

The genes are TRBV9 and TRBJ2-1; TRBD1 matches at 8 bases. This CDR3 spans 16 amino acids. The V segment lost 2 bases and the J segment 1 base; nucleotides outside the gene matches: 5. The germline V gene has CDR1 SGDLS and CDR2 YYNGEE. The CDR3 DNA reads as TGTGCCAGCAGCGTCACAGGGGGAGAGTCCTACAATGAGCAGTTCTTC. Protein product: CASSVTGGESYNEQFF.

The rearrangement joins TRBV29-1 to TRBJ2-7; maybe TRBD2 (5 bases). V was pared by 0 bases and J by 7 bases, with 13 bases between. CDR3 size: 13 residues. CDR1 and CDR2 from the germline V gene are SQVTM and ANQGSEA. The CDR3 spells CSVEDNGGGEQYF. The CDR3 DNA reads TGCAGCGTTGAAGATAACGGAGGTGGTGAGCAGTACTTC.